This T cell receptor (beta chain) comes out of a study of blood T cell repertoires in COVID-19. As for the study in general: From T cells, B-cell-depleted T cells, or PBMCs came the material, which was cDNA or gDNA.

Authors' data handling: The authors estimated nucleated cell counts from reference gene primer amplification. The repertoire was sequenced with immunoSEQ multiplex PCR; TCRdb's copy has only in-frame clones and lacks some. The DNA gave D and trimming, while V, J and clone size come from that table. The sample carries roughly 230,000 clones, over 65% recorded once. Participants were aged 18 to 89 years from 20 to 30 US areas. All recovered Cohort 3 donors got two negative PCRs, got clearance, or saw symptom resolution. Sequenced sample: PBMCs or T cells enriched from blood (not recorded which). This TCR came from a woman in her sixties or seventies who had recovered from COVID-19.

CDR3 DNA sequence: TGTGCCAGCTCACCACCGGGGCGCGGGAGACCTGAAGCTTTCTTT. Residues: CASSPPGRGRPEAFF. The rearrangement uses TRBV18 and TRBJ1-1; a possible D gene is TRBD1 (5 bases). This CDR3 comprises 15 residues. V shed 0 bases and J shed 6 bases, with 14 bases lying between them. CDR1 is KGHSH, CDR2 LQKENI, per germline.